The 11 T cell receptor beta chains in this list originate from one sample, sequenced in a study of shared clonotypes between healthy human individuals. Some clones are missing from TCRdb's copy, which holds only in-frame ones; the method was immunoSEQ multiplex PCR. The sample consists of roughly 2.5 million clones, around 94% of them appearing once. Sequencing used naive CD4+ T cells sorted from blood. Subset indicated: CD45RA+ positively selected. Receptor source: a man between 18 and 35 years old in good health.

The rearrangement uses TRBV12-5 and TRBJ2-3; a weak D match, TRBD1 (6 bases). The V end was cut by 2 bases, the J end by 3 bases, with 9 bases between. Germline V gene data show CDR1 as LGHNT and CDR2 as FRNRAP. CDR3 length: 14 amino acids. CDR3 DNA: TGTGCTAGTGGTTTGAACAGGGAAACAGATACGCAGTATTTT. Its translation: CASGLNRETDTQYF.

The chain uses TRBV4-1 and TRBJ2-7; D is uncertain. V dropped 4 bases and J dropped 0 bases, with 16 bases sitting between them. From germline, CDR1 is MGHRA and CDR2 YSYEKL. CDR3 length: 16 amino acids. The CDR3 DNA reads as TGCGCCAGCAGCCCATCCACGGCTAATCCCTCCTACGAGCAGTACTTC. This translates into CASSPSTANPSYEQYF.

The CDR3 sequence: CASSLRRGVTQYF. In DNA form, the CDR3 reads TGTGCCAGCAGTTTGAGAAGGGGGGTGACCCAGTACTTC. The chain couples TRBV27 to TRBJ2-5; D assignment may be TRBD1 or TRBD2 (6 bases each). The CDR3 has 13 amino acids. V was cut by 3 bases and J by 7 bases, with 12 bases left in between. CDR1 MNHEY and CDR2 SMNVEV come from the germline V gene (reference sequence).

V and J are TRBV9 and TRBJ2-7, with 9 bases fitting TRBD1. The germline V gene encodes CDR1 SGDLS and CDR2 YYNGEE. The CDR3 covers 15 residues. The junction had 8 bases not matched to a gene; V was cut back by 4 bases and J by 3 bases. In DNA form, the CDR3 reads TGTGCCAGCAGCCCAACAGGGGGCATAATCTACGAGCAGTACTTC. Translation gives CASSPTGGIIYEQYF. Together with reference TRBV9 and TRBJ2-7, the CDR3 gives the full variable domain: DSGVTQTPKHLITATGQRVTLRCSPRSGDLSVYWYQQSLDQGLQFLIQYYNGEERAKGNILERFSAQQFPDLHSELNLSSLELGDSALYFCASSPTGGIIYEQYFGPGTRLTVT.

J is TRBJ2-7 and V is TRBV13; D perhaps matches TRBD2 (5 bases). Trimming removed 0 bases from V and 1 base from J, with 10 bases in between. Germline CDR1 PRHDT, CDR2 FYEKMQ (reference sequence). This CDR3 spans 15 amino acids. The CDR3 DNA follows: TGTGCCAGCAGCTTAGGCCGGGATTTGTCCTACGAGCAGTACTTC. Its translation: CASSLGRDLSYEQYF. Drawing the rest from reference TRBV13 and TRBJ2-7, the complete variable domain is AAGVIQSPRHLIKEKRETATLKCYPIPRHDTVYWYQQGPGQDPQFLISFYEKMQSDKGSIPDRFSAQQFSDYHSELNMSSLELGDSALYFCASSLGRDLSYEQYFGPGTRLTVT.

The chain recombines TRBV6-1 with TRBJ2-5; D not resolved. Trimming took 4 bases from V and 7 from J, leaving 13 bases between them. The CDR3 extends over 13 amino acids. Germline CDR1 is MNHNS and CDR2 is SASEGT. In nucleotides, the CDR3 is TGTGCCAGCAGTGGCAGTACCTCCGGGACCCAGTACTTC. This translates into CASSGSTSGTQYF.

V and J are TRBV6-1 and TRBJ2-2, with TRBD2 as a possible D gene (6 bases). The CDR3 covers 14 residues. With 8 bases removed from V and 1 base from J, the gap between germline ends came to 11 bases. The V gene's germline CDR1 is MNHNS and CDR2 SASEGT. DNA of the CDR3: TGTGCCAGCCGCCGGGGACTGAACACCGGGGAGCTGTTTTTT. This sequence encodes CASRRGLNTGELFF.

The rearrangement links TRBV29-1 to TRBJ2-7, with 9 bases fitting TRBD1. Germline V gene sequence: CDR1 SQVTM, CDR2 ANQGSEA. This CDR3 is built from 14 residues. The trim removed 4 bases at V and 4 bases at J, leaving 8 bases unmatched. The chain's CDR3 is CSVATGQGIYEQYF. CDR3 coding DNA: TGCAGCGTTGCCACGGGACAGGGTATTTACGAGCAGTACTTC.

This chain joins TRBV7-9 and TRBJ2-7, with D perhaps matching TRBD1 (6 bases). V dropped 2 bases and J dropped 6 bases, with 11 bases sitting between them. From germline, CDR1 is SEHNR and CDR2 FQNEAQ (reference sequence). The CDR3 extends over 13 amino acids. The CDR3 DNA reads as TGTGCCAGCAGCTTAACTGGGACAATCGAGCAGTACTTC. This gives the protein CASSLTGTIEQYF.

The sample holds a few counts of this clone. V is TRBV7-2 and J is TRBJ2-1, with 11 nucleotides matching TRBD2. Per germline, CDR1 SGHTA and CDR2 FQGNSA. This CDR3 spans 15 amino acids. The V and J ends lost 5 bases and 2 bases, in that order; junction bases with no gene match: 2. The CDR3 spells CASSVSGGAYNEQFF. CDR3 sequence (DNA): TGTGCCAGCAGCGTTAGCGGGGGGGCCTACAATGAGCAGTTCTTC.

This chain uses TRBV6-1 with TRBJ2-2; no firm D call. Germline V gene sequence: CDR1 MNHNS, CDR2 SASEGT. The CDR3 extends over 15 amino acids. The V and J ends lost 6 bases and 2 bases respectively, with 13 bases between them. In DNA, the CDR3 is TGTGCCAGCAGGAAGACCTATTCAAACACCGGGGAGCTGTTTTTT. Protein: CASRKTYSNTGELFF.